A selection of T cell receptor beta chains follows, all from one sample in a study of neurological immune-mediated disorders. TCRdb reanalysed the 5' RACE reads using MiXCR and keeps one entry per CDR3 protein. The profile shows some 21,000 distinct CDR3 sequences, over 12% of them singletons. Specimen: PBMCs. Receptor source: a female donor with HTLV-1-associated myelopathy (HAM/TSP). Each CDR3 is given with its conserved first and last residue. Fields, in order: J gene, clone size, CDR3 length, V gene, D gene, CDR3 protein, CDR3 DNA. A D gene is named only where the DNA matches it firmly. Clone size is stated in some rows and not others, as once, few, many or a class when expanded.

>TRBJ2-3|many|13|TRBV18|NA
CASSPSSTDTQYF
TGTGCCAGCTCACCATCTAGCACAGATACGCAGTATTTT
>TRBJ1-1|many|14|TRBV5-1|NA
CASSLGGVNTEAFF
TGCGCCAGCAGCTTGGGGGGTGTGAACACTGAAGCTTTCTTT
>TRBJ2-6|medium-sized|18|TRBV7-9|NA
CALPQEGTVASGANVLTF
TGTGCCCTCCCCCAAGAGGGGACGGTCGCCTCTGGGGCCAACGTCCTGACTTTC
>TRBJ1-1|medium-sized|13|TRBV20-1|NA
CSAAGGGNTEAFF
TGCAGTGCTGCAGGTGGGGGGAACACTGAAGCTTTCTTT
>TRBJ1-1|medium-sized|14|TRBV14|NA
CASSPQLLNTEAFF
TGTGCCAGCAGCCCACAACTACTGAACACTGAAGCTTTCTTT
>TRBJ2-7|many|14|TRBV20-1|TRBD2
CSAPGLAGPHEQYF
TGCAGTGCCCCAGGACTAGCGGGGCCCCACGAGCAGTACTTC
>TRBJ1-6|NA|15|TRBV11-2|NA
CASSLGVTGSSPLHF
TGTGCCAGCAGCTTAGGGGTGACAGGAAGTTCACCCCTCCACTTT
>TRBJ1-5|many|13|TRBV12-3/TRBV12-4|NA
CASSFGRNQPQHF
TGTGCCAGCAGTTTCGGTCGCAATCAGCCCCAGCATTTT
>TRBJ1-3|many|17|TRBV7-9|NA
CASSPSRDTPEGNTIYF
TGTGCCAGCAGCCCCTCCCGGGACACCCCGGAGGGAAACACCATATATTTT
>TRBJ2-3|many|14|TRBV6-4|NA
CASSEDGAKDTQYF
TGTGCCAGCAGTGAGGACGGGGCCAAGGATACGCAGTATTTT
>TRBJ2-3|many|15|TRBV5-5|NA
CASSLGPAATDTQYF
TGTGCCAGCAGCTTGGGTCCTGCCGCCACAGATACGCAGTATTTT
>TRBJ1-1|many|14|TRBV7-9|NA
CASSFKGGGPEAFF
TGTGCCAGCAGCTTTAAAGGGGGGGGCCCTGAAGCTTTCTTT
>TRBJ1-1|many|18|TRBV5-1|TRBD1
CASSSPGQGERLNTEAFF
TGCGCCAGCAGCTCCCCTGGACAGGGAGAGCGGTTGAACACTGAAGCTTTCTTT
>TRBJ2-7|many|17|TRBV5-1|TRBD2
CASSLVLAGAGSYEQYF
TGCGCCAGCAGCTTGGTACTAGCGGGAGCGGGTTCCTACGAGCAGTACTTC
>TRBJ2-1|NA|13|TRBV20-1|NA
CSARIGVYNEKFF
TGCAGTGCGCGGATAGGGGTCTACAATGAGAAGTTCTTC
>TRBJ1-1|many|14|TRBV5-1|NA
CASREIWGNTEAFF
TGCGCCAGCAGAGAAATCTGGGGGAACACTGAAGCTTTCTTT
>TRBJ2-5|many|15|TRBV15|TRBD1
CATSRRDRGPETQYF
TGTGCCACCAGCAGGAGGGACAGGGGCCCAGAGACCCAGTACTTC
>TRBJ1-2|many|15|TRBV20-1|TRBD1
CSAREPLQGDYGYTF
TGCAGTGCTAGAGAGCCCCTACAGGGGGACTATGGCTACACCTTC
>TRBJ2-2|NA|14|TRBV25-1|NA
CASSDISNTGELFF
TGTGCCAGCAGTGATATTTCGAACACCGGGGAGCTGTTTTTT
>TRBJ2-7|NA|16|TRBV7-9|TRBD1
CASSLLGGQGAHEQYF
TGTGCCAGCAGCTTATTAGGAGGACAGGGAGCGCACGAGCAGTACTTC
>TRBJ2-5|many|13|TRBV20-1|NA
CSARDYRAETQYF
TGCAGTGCTAGAGATTACAGGGCAGAGACCCAGTACTTC
>TRBJ1-2|many|12|TRBV24-1|TRBD1
CATRDSNYGYTF
TGTGCCACCCGGGACAGTAACTATGGCTACACCTTC
>TRBJ2-1|NA|16|TRBV5-1|NA
CTSSLGHIIGYNEQFF
TGCACCAGCAGCTTGGGCCACATTATTGGCTACAATGAGCAGTTCTTC
>TRBJ1-4|many|13|TRBV20-1|TRBD1
CSAPDRGREKLFF
TGCAGTGCTCCCGACAGGGGGCGGGAAAAACTGTTTTTT
>TRBJ2-1|many|12|TRBV7-6|NA
CASSLDGIGQFF
TGTGCCAGCAGCTTAGACGGGATCGGGCAGTTCTTC
>TRBJ2-1|many|13|TRBV7-2|NA
CASSPVHYNEQFF
TGTGCCAGCAGCCCAGTACATTACAATGAGCAGTTCTTC
>TRBJ2-2|few|15|TRBV2|TRBD1
CASSDWTGDTGELFF
TGTGCCAGCAGTGACTGGACAGGGGACACCGGGGAGCTGTTTTTT
>TRBJ1-1|medium-sized|12|TRBV10-3|TRBD1
CAISTGDTEAFF
TGTGCCATCAGTACAGGGGACACTGAAGCTTTCTTT
>TRBJ1-1|few|12|TRBV29-1|TRBD1
CSVGGQGNEAFF
TGCAGCGTGGGGGGACAGGGGAATGAAGCTTTCTTT
>TRBJ2-1|few|12|TRBV20-1|NA
CSARTVHNEQFF
TGCAGTGCTAGGACAGTACACAATGAGCAGTTCTTC
>TRBJ2-2|many|16|TRBV5-1|NA
CASSFNVLANTGELFF
TGCGCCAGCAGCTTTAATGTGCTCGCGAACACCGGGGAGCTGTTTTTT
>TRBJ2-1|many|17|TRBV11-3|TRBD2
CASSLDRGTSGGWEQFF
TGTGCCAGCAGCTTAGATCGTGGCACTAGCGGGGGTTGGGAGCAGTTCTTC
>TRBJ2-3|many|17|TRBV7-6|TRBD2
CASSLGLAGVRGDTQYF
TGTGCCAGCAGCTTGGGACTAGCGGGAGTCCGCGGAGATACGCAGTATTTT
>TRBJ2-5|many|14|TRBV20-1|NA
CSARTGTTQETQYF
TGCAGTGCTAGAACCGGGACAACACAAGAGACCCAGTACTTC
>TRBJ2-5|many|13|TRBV5-1|NA
CASSSHLEETQYF
TGCGCCAGCAGCTCCCATCTCGAAGAGACCCAGTACTTC
>TRBJ2-1|many|15|TRBV20-1|TRBD2
CSASYASGISNEQFF
TGCAGTGCTAGTTATGCTAGCGGGATTTCGAATGAGCAGTTCTTC
>TRBJ1-4|many|13|TRBV7-9|NA
CASSLSTVEKLFF
TGTGCCAGCAGCTTATCGACGGTCGAAAAACTGTTTTTT
>TRBJ1-1|many|16|TRBV4-2|TRBD1
CASSLWDRGGGTEAFF
TGTGCCAGCAGCCTCTGGGACAGGGGGGGGGGCACTGAAGCTTTCTTT
>TRBJ2-1|NA|13|TRBV27|TRBD1
CASSPGQGFEQFF
TGTGCCAGCAGTCCTGGACAGGGGTTCGAGCAGTTCTTC
>TRBJ2-5|many|14|TRBV20-1|NA
CSARGGGAQETQYF
TGCAGTGCTAGAGGGGGAGGCGCCCAAGAGACCCAGTACTTC
>TRBJ2-7|many|15|TRBV25-1|NA
CASSEWEGAAYEQYF
TGTGCCAGCAGTGAATGGGAGGGGGCAGCCTACGAGCAGTACTTC
>TRBJ1-5|many|12|TRBV6-5|NA
CASTSEGQPQHF
TGTGCCAGCACCTCAGAGGGGCAGCCCCAGCATTTT
>TRBJ2-1|many|13|TRBV20-1|NA
CSARDWTGDEQFF
TGCAGTGCTAGAGATTGGACTGGGGATGAGCAGTTCTTC
>TRBJ1-2|NA|16|TRBV4-2|NA
CASSQETRSKRHGYTF
TGTGCCAGCAGCCAAGAAACCAGGAGCAAAAGGCATGGCTACACCTTC
>TRBJ2-3|many|17|TRBV20-1|TRBD2
CSARDAGLASSTDTQYF
TGCAGTGCTAGAGATGCGGGACTAGCATCTAGCACAGATACGCAGTATTTT
>TRBJ1-5|NA|16|TRBV28|NA
CASSPPRTQSNQPQHF
TGTGCCAGCAGTCCCCCCCGGACCCAGAGCAATCAGCCCCAGCATTTT
>TRBJ2-3|NA|22|TRBV7-9|NA
CASSFYICSANSGGQGTDTQYF
NA